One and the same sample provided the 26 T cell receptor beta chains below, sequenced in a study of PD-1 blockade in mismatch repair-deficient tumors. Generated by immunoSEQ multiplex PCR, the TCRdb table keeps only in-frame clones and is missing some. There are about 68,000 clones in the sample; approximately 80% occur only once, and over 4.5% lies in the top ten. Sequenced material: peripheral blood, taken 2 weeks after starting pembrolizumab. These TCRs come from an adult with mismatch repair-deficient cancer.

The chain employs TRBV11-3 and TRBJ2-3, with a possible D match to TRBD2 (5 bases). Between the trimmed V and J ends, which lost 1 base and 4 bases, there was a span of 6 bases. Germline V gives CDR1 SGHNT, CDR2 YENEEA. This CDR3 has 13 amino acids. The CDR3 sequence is CASSLGGADTQYF. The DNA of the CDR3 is TGTGCCAGCAGCTTAGGGGGAGCAGATACGCAGTATTTT.

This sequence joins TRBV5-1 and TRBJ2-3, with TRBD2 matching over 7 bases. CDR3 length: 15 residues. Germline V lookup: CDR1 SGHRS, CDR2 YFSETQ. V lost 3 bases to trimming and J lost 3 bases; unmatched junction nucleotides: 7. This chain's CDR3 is CASSWRGLKTDTQYF. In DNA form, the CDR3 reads TGCGCCAGCAGCTGGAGGGGACTAAAAACAGATACGCAGTATTTT.

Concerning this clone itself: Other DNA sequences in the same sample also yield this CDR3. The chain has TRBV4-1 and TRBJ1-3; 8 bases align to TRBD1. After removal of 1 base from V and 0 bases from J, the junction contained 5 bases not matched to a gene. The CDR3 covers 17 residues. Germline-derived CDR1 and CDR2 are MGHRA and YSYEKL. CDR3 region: CASSQGPTGGSGNTIYF. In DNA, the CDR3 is TGCGCCAGCAGCCAAGGTCCTACAGGGGGCTCTGGAAACACCATATATTTT.

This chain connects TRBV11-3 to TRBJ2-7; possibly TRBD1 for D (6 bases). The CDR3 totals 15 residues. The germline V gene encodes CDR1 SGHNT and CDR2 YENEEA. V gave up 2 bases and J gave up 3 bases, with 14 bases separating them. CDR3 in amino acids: CASSLKLGTNYEQYF. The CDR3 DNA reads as TGTGCCAGCAGCTTAAAGCTGGGGACAAACTACGAGCAGTACTTC.

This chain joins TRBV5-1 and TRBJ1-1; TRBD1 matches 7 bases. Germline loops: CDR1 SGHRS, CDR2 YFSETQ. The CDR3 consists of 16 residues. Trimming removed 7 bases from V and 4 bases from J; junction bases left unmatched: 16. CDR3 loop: CASALLLEGAITEAFF. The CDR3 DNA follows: TGCGCCAGCGCTCTCTTACTGGAGGGGGCGATCACTGAAGCTTTCTTT. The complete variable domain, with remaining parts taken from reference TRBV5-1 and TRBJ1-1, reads KAGVTQTPRYLIKTRGQQVTLSCSPISGHRSVSWYQQTPGQGLQFLFEYFSETQRNKGNFPGRFSGRQFSNSRSEMNVSTLELGDSALYLCASALLLEGAITEAFFGQGTRLTVV.

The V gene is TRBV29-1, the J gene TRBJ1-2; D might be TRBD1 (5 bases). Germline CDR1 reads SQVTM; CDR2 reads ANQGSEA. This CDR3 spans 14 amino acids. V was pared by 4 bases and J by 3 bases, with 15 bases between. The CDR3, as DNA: TGCAGCGTTGCTAGGCGGGGCTCTGACTATGGCTACACCTTC. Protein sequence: CSVARRGSDYGYTF.

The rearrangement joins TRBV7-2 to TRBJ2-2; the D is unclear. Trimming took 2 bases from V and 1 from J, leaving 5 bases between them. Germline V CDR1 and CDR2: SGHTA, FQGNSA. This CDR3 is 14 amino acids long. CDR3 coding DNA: TGTGCCAGCAGCTTAACCGAGAACACCGGGGAGCTGTTTTTT. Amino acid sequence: CASSLTENTGELFF.

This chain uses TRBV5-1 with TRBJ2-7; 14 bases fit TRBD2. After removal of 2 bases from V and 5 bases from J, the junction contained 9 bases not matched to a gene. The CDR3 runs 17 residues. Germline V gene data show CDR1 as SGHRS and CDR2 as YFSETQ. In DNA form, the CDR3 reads TGCGCCAGCAGCTTCCTGGGACTAGCGGGAGATAAGGACGAGCAGTACTTC. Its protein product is CASSFLGLAGDKDEQYF.

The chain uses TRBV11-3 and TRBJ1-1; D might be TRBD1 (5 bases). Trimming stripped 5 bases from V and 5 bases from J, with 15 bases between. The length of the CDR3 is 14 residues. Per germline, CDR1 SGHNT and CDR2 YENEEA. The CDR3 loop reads CASSRRGGITEAFF. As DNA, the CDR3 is TGTGCCAGCAGCCGGCGGGGCGGGATAACTGAAGCTTTCTTT.

For the CDR3, the DNA is TGTGCCAGCACCCAACCAGGAAGGAGTTACGAAGCTTTCTTT. This sequence encodes CASTQPGRSYEAFF. The chain uses TRBV28 and TRBJ1-1; D gene uncertain. Germline assignment: CDR1 MDHEN and CDR2 SYDVKM. CDR3 size: 14 residues. Deletions cut 7 bases from V and 8 bases from J, with 20 bases between. Full variable domain (rest looked up from reference TRBV28 and TRBJ1-1): DVKVTQSSRYLVKRTGEKVFLECVQDMDHENMFWYRQDPGLGLRLIYFSYDVKMKEKGDIPEGYSVSREKKERFSLILESASTNQTSMYLCASTQPGRSYEAFFGQGTRLTVV.

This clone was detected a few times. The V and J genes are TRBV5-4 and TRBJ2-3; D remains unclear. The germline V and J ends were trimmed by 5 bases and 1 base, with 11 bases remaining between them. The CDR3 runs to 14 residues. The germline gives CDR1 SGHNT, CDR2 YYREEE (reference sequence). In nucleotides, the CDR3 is TGTGCCAGCAGGAACCAAATAGGCACAGATACGCAGTATTTT. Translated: CASRNQIGTDTQYF.

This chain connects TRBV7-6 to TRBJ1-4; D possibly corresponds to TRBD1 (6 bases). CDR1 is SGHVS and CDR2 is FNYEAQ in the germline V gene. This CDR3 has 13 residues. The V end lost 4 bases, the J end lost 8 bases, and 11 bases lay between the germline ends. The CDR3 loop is CASSSGVGEKLFF. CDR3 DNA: TGTGCCAGCAGCTCAGGGGTAGGCGAAAAACTGTTTTTT.

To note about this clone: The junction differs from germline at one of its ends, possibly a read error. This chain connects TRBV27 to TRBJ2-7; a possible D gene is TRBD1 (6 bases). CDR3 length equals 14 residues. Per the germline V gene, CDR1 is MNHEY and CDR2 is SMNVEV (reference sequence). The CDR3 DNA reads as TGTGCCAGAAGTTTTGGGGACAAACCCTACGAGCAGTACTTC. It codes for CARSFGDKPYEQYF.

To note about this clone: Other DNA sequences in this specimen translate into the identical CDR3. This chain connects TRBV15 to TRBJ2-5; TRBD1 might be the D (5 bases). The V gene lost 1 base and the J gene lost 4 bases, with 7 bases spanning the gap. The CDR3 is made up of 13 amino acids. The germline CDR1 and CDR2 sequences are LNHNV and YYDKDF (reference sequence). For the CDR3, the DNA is TGTGCCACCAGCAGAGGGGGCGGAGAGACCCAGTACTTC. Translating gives CATSRGGGETQYF.

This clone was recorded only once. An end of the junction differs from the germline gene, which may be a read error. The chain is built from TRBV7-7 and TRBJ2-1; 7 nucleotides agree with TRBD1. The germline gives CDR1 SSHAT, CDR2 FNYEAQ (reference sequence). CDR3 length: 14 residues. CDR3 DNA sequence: TGTGCTAGCAGCTGGGGCTCGCAGGGGGATGAGCAGTTCTTC. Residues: CASSWGSQGDEQFF.

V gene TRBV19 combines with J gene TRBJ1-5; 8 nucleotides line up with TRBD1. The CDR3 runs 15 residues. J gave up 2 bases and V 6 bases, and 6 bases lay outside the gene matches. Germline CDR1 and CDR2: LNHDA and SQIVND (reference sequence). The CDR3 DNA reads TGTGCCAGTAGCGCCGACAGGGGACGCAATCAGCCCCAGCATTTT. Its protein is CASSADRGRNQPQHF.

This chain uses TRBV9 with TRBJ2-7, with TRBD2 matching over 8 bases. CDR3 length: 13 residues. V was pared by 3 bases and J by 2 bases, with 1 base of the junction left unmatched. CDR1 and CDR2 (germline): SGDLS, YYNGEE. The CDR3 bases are TGTGCCAGCAGCGCGGGACTAGCCTACGAGCAGTACTTC. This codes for CASSAGLAYEQYF. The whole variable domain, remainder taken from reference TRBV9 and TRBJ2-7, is DSGVTQTPKHLITATGQRVTLRCSPRSGDLSVYWYQQSLDQGLQFLIQYYNGEERAKGNILERFSAQQFPDLHSELNLSSLELGDSALYFCASSAGLAYEQYFGPGTRLTVT.

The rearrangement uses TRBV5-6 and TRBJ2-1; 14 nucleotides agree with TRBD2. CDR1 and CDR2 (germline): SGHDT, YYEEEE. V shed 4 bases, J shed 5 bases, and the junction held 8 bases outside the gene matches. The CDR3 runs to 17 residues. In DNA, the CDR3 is TGTGCCAGCAGCATACGACTAGCGGGAGGGCAAAACAATGAGCAGTTCTTC. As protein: CASSIRLAGGQNNEQFF. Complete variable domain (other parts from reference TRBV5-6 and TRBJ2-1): DAGVTQSPTHLIKTRGQQVTLRCSPKSGHDTVSWYQQALGQGPQFIFQYYEEEERQRGNFPDRFSGHQFPNYSSELNVNALLLGDSALYLCASSIRLAGGQNNEQFFGPGTRLTVL.

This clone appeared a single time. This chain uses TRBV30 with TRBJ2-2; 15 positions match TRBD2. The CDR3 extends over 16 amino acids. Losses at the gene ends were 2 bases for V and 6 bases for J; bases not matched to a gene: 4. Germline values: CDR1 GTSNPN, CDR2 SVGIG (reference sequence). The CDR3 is CAWSRGLAGGPGELFF. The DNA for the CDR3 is TGTGCCTGGAGTCGTGGACTAGCGGGAGGGCCCGGGGAGCTGTTTTTT.

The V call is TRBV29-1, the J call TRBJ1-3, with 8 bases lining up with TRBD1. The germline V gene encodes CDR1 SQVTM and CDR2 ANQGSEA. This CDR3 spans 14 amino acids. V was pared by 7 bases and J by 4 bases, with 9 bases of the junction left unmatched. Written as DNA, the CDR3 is TGCAGCGCCCAGGACAGGGAGGTCGGAAACACCATATATTTT. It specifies CSAQDREVGNTIYF. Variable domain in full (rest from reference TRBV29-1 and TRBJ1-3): SAVISQKPSRDICQRGTSLTIQCQVDSQVTMMFWYRQQPGQSLTLIATANQGSEATYESGFVIDKFPISRPNLTFSTLTVSNMSPEDSSIYLCSAQDREVGNTIYFGEGSWLTVV.

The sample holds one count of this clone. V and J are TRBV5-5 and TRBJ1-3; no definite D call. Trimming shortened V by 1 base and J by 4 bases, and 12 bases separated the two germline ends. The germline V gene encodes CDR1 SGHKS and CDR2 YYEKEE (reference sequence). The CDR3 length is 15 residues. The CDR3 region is CASSLLWETGNTIYF. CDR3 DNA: TGTGCCAGCAGCTTGTTGTGGGAAACCGGAAACACCATATATTTT.

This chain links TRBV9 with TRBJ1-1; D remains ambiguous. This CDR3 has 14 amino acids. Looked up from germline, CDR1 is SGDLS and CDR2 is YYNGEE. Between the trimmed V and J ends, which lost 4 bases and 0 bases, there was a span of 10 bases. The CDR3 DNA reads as TGTGCCAGCAGCCCCCTGAGAGTGAACACTGAAGCTTTCTTT. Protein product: CASSPLRVNTEAFF.

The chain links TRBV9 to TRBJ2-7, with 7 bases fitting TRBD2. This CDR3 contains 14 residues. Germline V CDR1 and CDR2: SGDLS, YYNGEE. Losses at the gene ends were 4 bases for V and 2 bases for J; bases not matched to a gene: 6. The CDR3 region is CASSPRDYPYEQYF. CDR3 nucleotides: TGTGCCAGCAGCCCCCGGGACTACCCCTACGAGCAGTACTTC.

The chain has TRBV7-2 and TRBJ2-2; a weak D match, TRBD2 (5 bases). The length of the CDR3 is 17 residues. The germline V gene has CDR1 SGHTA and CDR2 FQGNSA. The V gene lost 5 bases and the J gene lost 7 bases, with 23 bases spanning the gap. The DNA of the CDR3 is TGTGCCAGCAGCCCTGTTATCAGCCGGAGGCACGGCGGGGAGCTGTTTTTT. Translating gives CASSPVISRRHGGELFF.

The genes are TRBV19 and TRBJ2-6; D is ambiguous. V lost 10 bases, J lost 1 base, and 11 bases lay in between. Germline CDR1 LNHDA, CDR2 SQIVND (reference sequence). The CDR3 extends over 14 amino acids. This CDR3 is CATEDGSGANVLTF. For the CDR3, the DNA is TGTGCCACCGAGGACGGATCTGGGGCCAACGTCCTGACTTTC.

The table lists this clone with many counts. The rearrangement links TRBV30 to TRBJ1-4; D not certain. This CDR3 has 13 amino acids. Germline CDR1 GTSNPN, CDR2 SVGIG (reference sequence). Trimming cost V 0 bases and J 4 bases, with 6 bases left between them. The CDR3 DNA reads TGTGCCTGGAGTGTGAACAGTAATGAAAAACTGTTTTTT. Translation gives CAWSVNSNEKLFF.